A single T cell receptor beta chain is shown here with its context. This sample was included in a study of T cell changes during pregnancy in multiple sclerosis. Using immunoSEQ multiplex PCR, the repertoire was profiled, and TCRdb retains in-frame clones only, with some absent. The sample has about 50,000 clones; around 94% are singletons. Germline CDR1 MNHEY, CDR2 SVGAGI. The CDR3 covers 13 residues. Trimming took off 9 bases at V and 3 bases at J, with 15 bases between the two ends. V gene TRBV6-5 combines with J gene TRBJ2-7; D is ambiguous. This receptor was obtained from a female donor with multiple sclerosis, enrolled in a pregnancy study. The material sequenced was CD4+ T cells from peripheral blood mononuclear cells, taken in the third trimester of pregnancy. CDR3 DNA sequence: TGTGCCAGTAGGTCCTCGCGGCACTACGAGCAGTACTTC. Translating it yields CASRSSRHYEQYF.